This T cell receptor (beta chain) was identified during a study of shared clonotypes between healthy human individuals. Findings and limits, study-wide: An expected dependence of interdonor clonotype sharing on sequencing depth was noted.

On this clone itself: What it recognizes is unknown.

Germline-derived CDR1 and CDR2 are GTSNPN and SVGIG (reference sequence). With 0 bases removed from V and 0 bases from J, the gap between germline ends came to 12 bases. CDR3 length: 16 residues. CD45RO-negative, CCR7-selected cells formed the naive CD8 fraction, which excluded terminally differentiated effector memory CD45RA+ cells. TCRdb keeps only in-frame clones here, not all; method: immunoSEQ multiplex PCR. In the table there are about 2.1 million clones, about 92% of which are singletons. This sequence originates from a man aged 18-30 years in good health. Some clones in this sample may be carry-over from other donors' samples. The sequencing input was naive CD8+ T cells from PBMCs. The rearrangement joins TRBV30 to TRBJ2-1; D may match TRBD1 or TRBD2 (5 bases each). The CDR3 sequence is CAWSVRGFSSYNEQFF. The CDR3, as DNA: TGTGCCTGGAGTGTACGGGGCTTTAGCTCCTACAATGAGCAGTTCTTC.